Following are 2 T cell receptor beta chains from one sample sequenced in a study of T cell responses to AZD1222 COVID-19 vaccine. Assay used: immunoSEQ multiplex PCR; TCRdb lists only in-frame clones, some missing. The sample consists of around 170,000 clones, less than 95% of them appearing once. Sequenced here: peripheral blood, sampled on day 0 of AZD1222 vaccination. The receptors stem from an adult in good health.

V gene TRBV10-2 combines with J gene TRBJ1-1, with 9 bases matching TRBD1. This CDR3 contains 17 residues. Trimming at V came to 1 base and at J to 3 bases, leaving 9 bases not matched to a gene. The germline CDR1 and CDR2 sequences are WSHSY and SAAADI. CDR3 protein: CASSEFSWDRDDTEAFF. As DNA, the CDR3 is TGCGCCAGCAGTGAGTTCTCCTGGGACAGGGATGACACTGAAGCTTTCTTT.

The chain couples TRBV11-3 to TRBJ1-3; 9 nucleotides line up with TRBD1. Germline values: CDR1 SGHNT, CDR2 YENEEA. This CDR3 comprises 17 residues. Unmatched junction bases numbered 10, after V lost 3 bases and J lost 4 bases. Written as DNA, the CDR3 is TGTGCCAGCAGCTTGCTGGGGACAGGGATTTTGGGAAACACCATATATTTT. Residues: CASSLLGTGILGNTIYF.